A single sample is the source of the 17 T cell receptor beta chains below, sequenced in a study of blood T cell repertoires in COVID-19. Profiling relied on immunoSEQ multiplex PCR, and the TCRdb table lists in-frame clones only, not all of them. The sample shows tens of thousands of clones, about 80% of them seen only once. The sequenced sample consisted of peripheral blood. The receptors stem from a human donor in a cohort sampled during active COVID-19.

The gene calls are TRBV9 and TRBJ2-7; TRBD2 matches at 9 bases. Germline trimming cut 4 bases from V and 3 bases from J; bases unmatched to any gene: 8. Germline assignment: CDR1 SGDLS and CDR2 YYNGEE. The CDR3 consists of 15 residues. The CDR3 DNA sequence: TGTGCCAGCAGCCCCCGTCAGCGGGGGGACTACGAGCAGTACTTC. Its translation is CASSPRQRGDYEQYF. Full variable domain (outside the CDR3, taken from reference TRBV9 and TRBJ2-7): DSGVTQTPKHLITATGQRVTLRCSPRSGDLSVYWYQQSLDQGLQFLIQYYNGEERAKGNILERFSAQQFPDLHSELNLSSLELGDSALYFCASSPRQRGDYEQYFGPGTRLTVT.

About this clone itself: The sample has other DNA sequences that encode this CDR3 too. The chain employs TRBV5-1 and TRBJ2-1; D might be TRBD2 (5 bases). This CDR3 is built from 12 residues. Per germline, CDR1 SGHRS and CDR2 YFSETQ. V dropped 3 bases and J dropped 8 bases, with 9 bases sitting between them. The CDR3: CASSSGLDEQFF. In DNA form, the CDR3 reads TGCGCCAGCAGCTCCGGACTGGATGAGCAGTTCTTC.

The J gene is TRBJ1-1, the V gene TRBV5-4; no definite D call. V lost 1 base and J 1 base, leaving 8 bases between the germline ends. CDR1 is SGHNT, CDR2 YYREEE, per germline (reference sequence). The CDR3 is 14 amino acids. The CDR3, as DNA: TGTGCCAGCAGCTTGTGGCCGCAGAACACTGAAGCTTTCTTT. Its protein is CASSLWPQNTEAFF. The full variable domain, with the rest looked up from reference TRBV5-4 and TRBJ1-1, is ETGVTQSPTHLIKTRGQQVTLRCSSQSGHNTVSWYQQALGQGPQFIFQYYREEENGRGNFPPRFSGLQFPNYSSELNVNALELDDSALYLCASSLWPQNTEAFFGQGTRLTVV.

The chain links TRBV4-2 to TRBJ1-6; D not resolved. CDR1 LGHNA and CDR2 YNFKEQ come from the germline V gene. The CDR3 runs 17 residues. V was trimmed by 0 bases and J by 0 bases, leaving 9 bases between them. The CDR3 DNA reads as TGTGCCAGCAGCCAAGAAGAGAGGAGCTCCTATAATTCACCCCTCCACTTT. It yields the protein CASSQEERSSYNSPLHF.

J is TRBJ1-1 and V is TRBV6-2 or TRBV6-3; TRBD1 matches at 7 bases. Trimming at V came to 5 bases and at J to 0 bases, leaving 3 bases not matched to a gene. Per the germline V gene, CDR1 is MNHEY and CDR2 is SVGEGT. The CDR3 covers 14 residues. CDR3 in amino acids: CASSRGQLNTEAFF. The CDR3 bases are TGTGCCAGCAGTAGGGGACAGTTGAACACTGAAGCTTTCTTT.

The CDR3 DNA is TGTGCCAGCAGTGCGGGACTAGCGGGGTGGGAGACCCAGTACTTC. This encodes CASSAGLAGWETQYF. The chain links TRBV2 to TRBJ2-5, with TRBD2 identical over 13 bases. CDR3 length: 15 amino acids. Germline CDR1 is SNHLY and CDR2 is FYNNEI. V lost 4 bases to trimming and J lost 5 bases; unmatched junction nucleotides: 4.

The V and J genes are TRBV2 and TRBJ2-7, with TRBD1 matching 9 bases. The CDR3 consists of 14 residues. J gave up 5 bases and V 3 bases, and 5 bases lay outside the gene matches. The V gene's germline CDR1 is SNHLY and CDR2 FYNNEI. Here the CDR3 DNA reads TGTGCCAGCAGTGAGGTGGGACAGGGTGACGAGCAGTACTTC. Translation gives CASSEVGQGDEQYF.

The V call is TRBV29-1, the J call TRBJ2-7; D may be TRBD2 (6 bases). V was clipped by 4 bases and J by 2 bases, with 12 bases between them. Per germline, CDR1 SQVTM and CDR2 ANQGSEA. This CDR3 has 13 amino acids. CDR3 loop: CSVGFREAYEQYF. In nucleotides, the CDR3 is TGCAGCGTTGGGTTCAGGGAGGCCTACGAGCAGTACTTC.

This sequence joins TRBV5-1 and TRBJ2-3, with no clear D. The germline V and J ends were trimmed by 0 bases and 2 bases, with 7 bases remaining between them. This CDR3 region has 14 residues. CDR1 and CDR2 from the germline V gene are SGHRS and YFSETQ. The CDR3 sequence is CASSLDHYTDTQYF. DNA of the CDR3: TGCGCCAGCAGCTTGGACCACTACACAGATACGCAGTATTTT.

The chain uses TRBV7-9 and TRBJ1-6, with 11 bases aligning to TRBD1. The germline gives CDR1 SEHNR, CDR2 FQNEAQ (reference sequence). The CDR3 is made up of 14 amino acids. Trimming took 5 bases from V and 9 from J; bases not matched to a gene: 3. The CDR3 DNA sequence: TGTGCCAGCAGCATGGGACAGGGGGTTTCACCCCTCCACTTT. It is translated as CASSMGQGVSPLHF.

The genes are TRBV9 and TRBJ2-7, with D tentatively TRBD2 (6 bases). This CDR3 comprises 14 residues. The germline V gene encodes CDR1 SGDLS and CDR2 YYNGEE. The V and J ends lost 0 bases and 1 base respectively, with 8 bases between them. In DNA form, the CDR3 reads TGTGCCAGCAGCGTAGGGAGGGATTCCTACGAGCAGTACTTC. Translation gives CASSVGRDSYEQYF. Full variable domain (rest looked up from reference TRBV9 and TRBJ2-7): DSGVTQTPKHLITATGQRVTLRCSPRSGDLSVYWYQQSLDQGLQFLIQYYNGEERAKGNILERFSAQQFPDLHSELNLSSLELGDSALYFCASSVGRDSYEQYFGPGTRLTVT.

This chain uses TRBV2 with TRBJ2-3; TRBD2 aligns across 8 bases. There are 15 residues in the CDR3. Trimming took 6 bases from V and 2 from J; bases not matched to a gene: 7. The germline CDR1 and CDR2 sequences are SNHLY and FYNNEI. CDR3 protein: CASRSLAGITDTQYF. CDR3 coding DNA: TGTGCCAGCAGGAGCTTAGCGGGGATCACAGATACGCAGTATTTT. The variable domain in full, completed from reference TRBV2 and TRBJ2-3, reads EPEVTQTPSHQVTQMGQEVILRCVPISNHLYFYWYRQILGQKVEFLVSFYNNEISEKSEIFDDQFSVERPDGSNFTLKIRSTKLEDSAMYFCASRSLAGITDTQYFGPGTRLTVL.

This rearrangement joins TRBV5-5 to TRBJ2-1; 9 bases map to TRBD1. The V and J ends lost 1 base and 6 bases, in that order; junction bases with no gene match: 5. This CDR3 contains 15 residues. CDR1 and CDR2 (germline): SGHKS, YYEKEE (reference sequence). This CDR3 reads CASSLQQGAGNEQFF. DNA of the CDR3: TGTGCCAGCAGCTTGCAACAGGGGGCTGGCAATGAGCAGTTCTTC.

Written as DNA, the CDR3 is TGTGCCAGCAGCTCGACCGGGGGGACCGGGGAGCTGTTTTTT. Translated: CASSSTGGTGELFF. The chain employs TRBV9 and TRBJ2-2; TRBD2 matches at 7 bases. The germline V gene has CDR1 SGDLS and CDR2 YYNGEE. The CDR3 consists of 14 residues. Trimming cost V 4 bases and J 5 bases; bases outside gene matches: 5.

The gene calls are TRBV6-2 or TRBV6-3 and TRBJ2-3, with 8 bases aligning to TRBD1. The germline gives CDR1 MNHEY, CDR2 SVGEGT. Trimming removed 3 bases from V and 1 base from J; junction bases left unmatched: 3. The CDR3 loop spans 15 amino acids. The CDR3, as DNA: TGTGCCAGCAGTTATGGACAGGGCCGCACAGATACGCAGTATTTT. This sequence encodes CASSYGQGRTDTQYF.

V and J are TRBV3-1 (or the pseudogene TRBV3-2) and TRBJ2-2; possible D gene TRBD2, 5 bases. The CDR3 is 21 amino acids. Germline V CDR1 and CDR2: LGHDT, YNNKEL (reference sequence). With 4 bases removed from V and 6 bases from J, the gap between germline ends came to 33 bases. CDR3 region: CASSPGKRLTSSPPSAGELFF. CDR3 coding DNA: TGTGCCAGCAGCCCGGGCAAGCGTTTAACTAGTAGCCCCCCAAGCGCCGGGGAGCTGTTTTTT.

The CDR3 DNA reads as TGCGCCAGCAGCCGGGGTCCCGGGGGGTCCTACGAGCAGTACTTC. It specifies CASSRGPGGSYEQYF. The chain is built from TRBV4-1 and TRBJ2-7; TRBD2 matches 7 bases. The germline V gene has CDR1 MGHRA and CDR2 YSYEKL. J was trimmed by 1 base and V by 4 bases; bases with no gene match: 7. This CDR3 has 15 residues.